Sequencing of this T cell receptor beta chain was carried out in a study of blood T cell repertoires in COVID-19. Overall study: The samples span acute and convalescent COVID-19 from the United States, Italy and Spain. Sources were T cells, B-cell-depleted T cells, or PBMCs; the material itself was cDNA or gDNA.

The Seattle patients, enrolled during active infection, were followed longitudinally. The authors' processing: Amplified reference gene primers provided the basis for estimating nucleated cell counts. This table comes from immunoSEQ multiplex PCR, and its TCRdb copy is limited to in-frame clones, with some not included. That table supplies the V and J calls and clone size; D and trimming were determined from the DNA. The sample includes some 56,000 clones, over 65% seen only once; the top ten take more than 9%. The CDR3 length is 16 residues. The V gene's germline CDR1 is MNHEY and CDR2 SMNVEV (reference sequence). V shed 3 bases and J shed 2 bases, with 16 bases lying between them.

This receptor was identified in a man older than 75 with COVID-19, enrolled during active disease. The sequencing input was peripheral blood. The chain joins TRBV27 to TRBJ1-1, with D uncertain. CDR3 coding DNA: TGTGCCAGCAGTTTCAGCAGGCCGCCGGGAAACACTGAAGCTTTCTTT. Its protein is CASSFSRPPGNTEAFF.